This TCR beta chain originates from a study of blood T cell repertoires in COVID-19. On the study more broadly: Researchers got acute and convalescent COVID-19 samples from the United States, Italy and Spain. T cells, B-cell-depleted T cells, or PBMCs supplied cDNA or gDNA.

Per the original data handling: Amplification of reference gene primers was used by the study to estimate nucleated cell counts. Sequencing used immunoSEQ multiplex PCR; TCRdb keeps in-frame clones, though not all of them. V and J calls and clone size are those listed in that table; D and trimming were worked out from the DNA. The table shows under 250,000 clones, with 75% to 90% occurring only once. This CDR3 spans 15 amino acids. Trimming cost V 5 bases and J 3 bases; bases outside gene matches: 5. Germline V gives CDR1 MNHEY, CDR2 SVGEGT. The clonotype originates from a man aged 55 to 70 who had recovered from COVID-19. The sequenced sample consisted of peripheral blood. The genes are TRBV6-2 or TRBV6-3 and TRBJ2-7; 12 nucleotides match TRBD2. The CDR3 bases are TGTGCCAGCAGTAGGACTAGCGGGACTTTCTACGAGCAGTACTTC. Its protein product is CASSRTSGTFYEQYF.